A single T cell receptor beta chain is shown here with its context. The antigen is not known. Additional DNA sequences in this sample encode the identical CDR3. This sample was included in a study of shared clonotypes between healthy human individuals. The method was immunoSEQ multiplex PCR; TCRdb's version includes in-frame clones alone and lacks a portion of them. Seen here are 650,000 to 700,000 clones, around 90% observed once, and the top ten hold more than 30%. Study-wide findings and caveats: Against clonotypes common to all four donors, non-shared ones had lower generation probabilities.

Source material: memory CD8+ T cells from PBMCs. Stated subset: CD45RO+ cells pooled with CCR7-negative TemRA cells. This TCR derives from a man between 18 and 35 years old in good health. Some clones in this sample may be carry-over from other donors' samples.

CDR3 sequence reads: CASSVAGSYEQYF. DNA for the CDR3: TGTGCCAGCAGCGTAGCCGGGAGTTACGAGCAGTACTTC. The chain uses TRBV9 and TRBJ2-7; the D gene is possibly TRBD2 (6 bases). Germline lookup yields CDR1 SGDLS and CDR2 YYNGEE. This CDR3 region has 13 residues. V was trimmed by 0 bases and J by 4 bases, leaving 8 bases between them.